The 20 T cell receptor beta chains presented below share a single source sample, sequenced in a study of T-cell reconstitution after alpha-beta-depleted transplantation in children (dated by TCRdb to between 2015 and 2016). This specimen's treatment or condition label, per the study, means: allogeneic hematopoietic cell transplantation with graft depleted of TCRalphabeta T cells and CD19 B cells. The library was made by PCR. TCRdb shows the sequencer as Illumina HiSeq 2500. TCR library preparation used molecular barcoding, with unique molecular identifiers applied to normalize quantification of the TCRbeta repertoire. In TCRdb, the public reads were trimmed at Q25 with fastp and aligned with MiXCR, with productive beta chains retained. Each entry merges the rows of one CDR3 protein and shows their most common DNA and genes. For this sample there are approximately 500,000 distinct CDR3 sequences; 25% to 30% appear just once. The ten largest make up about 35% of the sample.

The specimen comprised PBMCs, sampled before TCRalphabeta/CD19-depleted stem cell transplant. The receptors were sampled from a boy younger than two with Wiskott-Aldrich syndrome, due to receive a stem cell transplant.

This clonotype appeared a few times. The rearrangement joins TRBV20-1 to TRBJ2-6; possible D gene TRBD1, 6 bases. Trimming pared 6 bases from V and 0 bases from J, leaving 18 bases between. The CDR3 consists of 17 residues. Germline CDR1 is DFQATT and CDR2 is SNEGSKA (reference sequence). CDR3: CSAGFVGGSSGANVLTF. The CDR3 DNA reads TGCAGTGCAGGGTTTGTAGGGGGTTCCTCTGGGGCCAACGTCCTGACTTTC.

This clonotype has only a few counts. The V and J genes are TRBV5-1 and TRBJ2-1; D possibly corresponds to TRBD1 (5 bases). V was cut by 3 bases and J by 8 bases, with 18 bases left in between. Per germline, CDR1 SGHRS and CDR2 YFSETQ. The CDR3 covers 15 residues. The CDR3 DNA reads TGCGCCAGCAGCTATCGTCCCTCAGGGTCCGATGAGCAGTTCTTC. Translating gives CASSYRPSGSDEQFF.

J is TRBJ2-4 and V is TRBV7-7; possible D gene TRBD2, 5 bases. Trimming removed 1 base at V and 8 bases at J, with 9 bases between. This CDR3 comprises 13 residues. Germline V gene data show CDR1 as SSHAT and CDR2 as FNYEAQ (reference sequence). The CDR3 DNA reads as TGTGCCAGCAGCTTAGGATTGGGAGACATTCAGTACTTC. Residues: CASSLGLGDIQYF.

The chain's CDR3 is CASSQEGPKQETQYF. The DNA of the CDR3 is TGCGCCAGCAGCCAAGAGGGACCGAAACAAGAGACCCAGTACTTC. The chain employs TRBV4-1 and TRBJ2-5; D tentatively reads TRBD1 or TRBD2 (5 bases each). Deletions cut 0 bases from V and 2 bases from J, with 10 bases between. CDR1 and CDR2 from the germline V gene are MGHRA and YSYEKL. This CDR3 spans 15 amino acids.

The chain has TRBV3-1 and TRBJ2-2; the D is unclear. The CDR3 sequence is 12 residues long. V was shortened by 2 bases and J by 8 bases, with 6 bases between the two germline ends. Germline loops: CDR1 LGHDT, CDR2 YNNKEL (reference sequence). CDR3 DNA sequence: TGTGCCAGCAGCCAATTGTCGGGGGAGCTGTTTTTT. Translating it yields CASSQLSGELFF.

The chain uses TRBV20-1 and TRBJ2-5; 8 positions agree with TRBD2. The CDR3 spans 13 residues. Germline lookup yields CDR1 DFQATT and CDR2 SNEGSKA (reference sequence). V lost 4 bases and J lost 4; bases outside the gene matches: 5. The CDR3 sequence: CSATDRGGETQYF. CDR3 coding DNA: TGCAGTGCTACGGACCGGGGGGGAGAGACCCAGTACTTC.

The genes are TRBV7-6 and TRBJ2-7, with a possible D match to TRBD1 (7 bases). Germline loops: CDR1 SGHVS, CDR2 FNYEAQ. Trimming shortened V by 1 base and J by 4 bases, and 14 bases separated the two germline ends. The CDR3 has 15 residues. CDR3 region: CASSLGGRGAYEQYF. The CDR3 DNA sequence: TGTGCCAGCAGCTTAGGTGGCAGGGGGGCGTACGAGCAGTACTTC.

J is TRBJ2-3 and V is TRBV5-1; perhaps TRBD2 as D (5 bases). Trimming stripped 5 bases from V and 1 base from J, with 11 bases between. The CDR3 has 14 residues. CDR1 is SGHRS and CDR2 is YFSETQ in the germline V gene. The DNA for the CDR3 is TGCGCCAGCAGGGACTTGCTCGGCACAGATACGCAGTATTTT. This codes for CASRDLLGTDTQYF.

This clonotype was counted a few times. This sequence joins TRBV27 and TRBJ2-1; 10 bases align to TRBD2. Trimming cost V 0 bases and J 6 bases; bases outside gene matches: 8. The CDR3 is made up of 17 amino acids. CDR1 and CDR2 from the germline V gene are MNHEY and SMNVEV (reference sequence). The CDR3 DNA sequence: TGTGCCAGCAGTTTATCGGTGCGGCTAGCGGGAGTCAATGAGCAGTTCTTC. Protein: CASSLSVRLAGVNEQFF.

The chain employs TRBV20-1 and TRBJ2-1; perhaps TRBD2 as D (6 bases). Germline CDR1 and CDR2: DFQATT and SNEGSKA (reference sequence). The CDR3 totals 14 residues. The germline V and J ends were trimmed by 5 bases and 5 bases, with 16 bases remaining between them. In nucleotides, the CDR3 is TGCAGTGCTTCCGGGAGATTACGGGACAATGAGCAGTTCTTC. Its protein is CSASGRLRDNEQFF.

This sequence joins TRBV3-1 and TRBJ2-7; no clear D gene. CDR3 length: 19 residues. The V gene lost 1 base and the J gene lost 2 bases, with 24 bases spanning the gap. Germline-derived CDR1 and CDR2 are LGHDT and YNNKEL (reference sequence). In DNA, the CDR3 is TGTGCCAGCAGCCAAGTCGTTAACGGTTCGTTACTACCGACCTACGAGCAGTACTTC. It is translated as CASSQVVNGSLLPTYEQYF.

This clonotype has just a few counts. One end of the junction varies from germline; a read error may be responsible. The rearrangement uses TRBV9 and TRBJ2-1, with 11 bases identical to TRBD1. CDR1 is SGDLS, CDR2 YYNGEE, per germline. There are 13 residues in the CDR3. CDR3 DNA sequence: TGTGCCAGCAGCGTAACCGGACAGGGGGCTTTCTGGTTC. Amino acid sequence: CASSVTGQGAFWF.

This sequence joins TRBV24-1 and TRBJ2-5; 11 nucleotides match TRBD2. Unmatched junction bases numbered 6, after V lost 4 bases and J lost 9 bases. This CDR3 is built from 14 residues. In germline, CDR1 is KGHDR, CDR2 SFDVKD. This CDR3 is CATSDAGTSGSQYF. As DNA, the CDR3 is TGTGCCACCAGTGACGCTGGGACTAGCGGATCCCAGTACTTC.

This clonotype was detected only a few times. The chain carries TRBV6-5 and TRBJ1-2, with no clear D. The germline CDR1 and CDR2 sequences are MNHEY and SVGAGI. Between the trimmed V and J ends, which lost 0 bases and 6 bases, there was a span of 20 bases. The CDR3 loop spans 17 amino acids. The CDR3 reads CASSYSPLFAGSNGYTF. The CDR3 nucleotides are TGTGCCAGCAGTTACTCCCCCCTATTCGCGGGGTCGAATGGCTACACCTTC.

The gene calls are TRBV15 and TRBJ2-5; weak D call: TRBD1 (5 bases). V dropped 5 bases and J dropped 2 bases, with 9 bases sitting between them. The CDR3 length is 13 residues. From germline, CDR1 is LNHNV and CDR2 YYDKDF (reference sequence). As DNA, the CDR3 is TGTGCCACCAGCCCCCGACAGCAAGAGACCCAGTACTTC. Its protein is CATSPRQQETQYF.

The CDR3 reads CASRQGLGNTIYF. The CDR3 nucleotides read TGTGCCAGCAGGCAGGGGCTCGGAAACACCATATATTTT. The chain recombines TRBV3-1 with TRBJ1-3; TRBD1 is a possible D gene (6 bases). Germline-derived CDR1 and CDR2 are LGHDT and YNNKEL (reference sequence). This CDR3 has 13 amino acids. The V end was cut by 6 bases, the J end by 4 bases, with 10 bases between.

The chain has TRBV5-5 and TRBJ1-2; no definite D call. CDR3 length equals 14 residues. Germline assignment: CDR1 SGHKS and CDR2 YYEKEE (reference sequence). The V gene lost 0 bases and the J gene lost 4 bases, with 10 bases spanning the gap. The CDR3 nucleotides are TGTGCCAGCAGCTTGGGACCGGGAACCTATGGCTACACCTTC. Amino acid sequence: CASSLGPGTYGYTF.

V is TRBV11-3 and J is TRBJ2-1; 9 bases are a match to TRBD2. CDR1 and CDR2 (germline): SGHNT, YENEEA. This CDR3 contains 17 residues. Losses at the gene ends were 4 bases for V and 7 bases for J; bases not matched to a gene: 14. The CDR3 region is CASSSSYGTSRVNEQFF. The DNA for the CDR3 is TGTGCCAGCAGCTCCTCCTACGGGACTAGCAGAGTGAATGAGCAGTTCTTC. Drawing the rest from reference TRBV11-3 and TRBJ2-1, the complete variable domain is EAGVVQSPRYKIIEKKQPVAFWCNPISGHNTLYWYLQNLGQGPELLIRYENEEAVDDSQLPKDRFSAERLKGVDSTLKIQPAELGDSAVYLCASSSSYGTSRVNEQFFGPGTRLTVL.

Points on this clonotype: One junction end disagrees with the germline gene, perhaps due to a read error. The rearrangement links TRBV11-2 to TRBJ2-1, with 8 bases that match TRBD1. Germline CDR1 and CDR2: SGHAT and FQNNGV. There are 18 residues in the CDR3. CDR3 amino acids: CASSGGQGELPSYTEQFF. CDR3 DNA sequence: TGTGCCAGCAGCGGAGGACAGGGAGAACTACCCTCCTACACTGAGCAGTTCTTC.

This clonotype showed up just a few times. The rearrangement links TRBV5-1 to TRBJ2-5; 7 nucleotides match TRBD1. Per the germline V gene, CDR1 is SGHRS and CDR2 is YFSETQ. V dropped 4 bases and J dropped 4; count of bases not matched to a gene: 10. This CDR3 is built from 15 residues. CDR3 coding DNA: TGCGCCAGCAGCCTAGGGGGCGCGATGCGAGAGACCCAGTACTTC. It codes for CASSLGGAMRETQYF.